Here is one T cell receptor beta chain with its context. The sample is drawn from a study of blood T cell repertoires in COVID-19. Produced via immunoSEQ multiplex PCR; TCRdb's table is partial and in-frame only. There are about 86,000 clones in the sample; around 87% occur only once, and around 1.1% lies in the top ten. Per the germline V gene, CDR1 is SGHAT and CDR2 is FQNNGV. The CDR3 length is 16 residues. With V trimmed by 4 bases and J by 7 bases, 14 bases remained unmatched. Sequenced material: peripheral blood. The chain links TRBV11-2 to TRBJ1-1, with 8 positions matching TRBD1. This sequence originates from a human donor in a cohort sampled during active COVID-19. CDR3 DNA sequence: TGTGCCAGCAGCTCTCTATTCCCGGACAGGGTCCTTGAAGCTTTCTTT. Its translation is CASSSLFPDRVLEAFF.